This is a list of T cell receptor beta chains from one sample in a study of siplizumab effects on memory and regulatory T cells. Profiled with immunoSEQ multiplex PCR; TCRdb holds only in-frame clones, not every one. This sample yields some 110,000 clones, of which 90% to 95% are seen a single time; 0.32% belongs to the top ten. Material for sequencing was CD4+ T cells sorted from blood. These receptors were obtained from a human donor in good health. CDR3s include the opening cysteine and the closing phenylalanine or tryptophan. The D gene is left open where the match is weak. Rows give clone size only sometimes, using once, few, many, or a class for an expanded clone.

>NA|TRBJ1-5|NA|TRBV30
CAWSLGTYSNQPQHF
TGTGCCTGGAGTCTGGGGACTTATAGCAATCAGCCCCAGCATTTT
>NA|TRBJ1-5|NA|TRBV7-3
CASFEGSVGPQHF
TGTGCCAGCTTTGAGGGTTCCGTAGGGCCCCAGCATTTT
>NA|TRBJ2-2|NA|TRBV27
CASSTANTGELFF
TGTGCCAGCTCGACAGCGAACACCGGGGAGCTGTTTTTT
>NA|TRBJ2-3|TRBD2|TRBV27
CASSPWTSPHTQYF
TGTGCCAGCAGTCCGTGGACTAGCCCGCATACGCAGTATTTT
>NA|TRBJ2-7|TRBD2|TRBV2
CASSEAPSGRLNSYEQYF
TGTGCCAGCAGTGAAGCGCCTAGCGGGAGGCTAAACTCCTACGAGCAGTACTTC
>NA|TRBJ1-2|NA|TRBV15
CATSTLSRGDVGYTF
TGTGCCACCAGCACCCTCTCGAGGGGGGACGTCGGCTACACCTTC
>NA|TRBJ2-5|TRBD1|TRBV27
CASGTGRQETQYF
TGTGCCTCCGGGACAGGCCGTCAAGAGACCCAGTACTTC
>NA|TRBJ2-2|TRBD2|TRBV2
CASSELAGAPGELFF
TGTGCCAGCAGTGAACTAGCGGGGGCCCCCGGGGAGCTGTTTTTT
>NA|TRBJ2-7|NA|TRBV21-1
CASSKVELAGVAPSEQYF
TGTGCCAGCAGCAAAGTAGAACTAGCGGGAGTAGCGCCCAGCGAGCAGTACTTC
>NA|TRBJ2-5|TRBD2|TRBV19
CASSINSGRPPETQYF
TGTGCCAGTAGTATCAATAGCGGGAGGCCCCCAGAGACCCAGTACTTC
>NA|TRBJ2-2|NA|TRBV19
CASSMTSRTGELFF
TGTGCCAGTAGTATGACCAGTAGGACCGGGGAGCTGTTTTTT
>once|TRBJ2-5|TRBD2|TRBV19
CASSIRPIAGGQETQYF
TGTGCCAGTAGTATCCGCCCTATAGCGGGGGGGCAAGAGACCCAGTACTTC
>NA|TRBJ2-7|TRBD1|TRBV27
CASSLNGGTGARYEQYF
TGTGCCAGCAGTTTAAATGGTGGGACAGGAGCACGGTACGAGCAGTACTTC
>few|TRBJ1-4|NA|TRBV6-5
CASSYSKGNSNEKLFF
TGTGCCAGCAGTTACTCGAAGGGGAATTCTAATGAAAAACTGTTTTTT
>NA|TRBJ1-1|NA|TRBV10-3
CAIAQIHYGTEAFF
TGTGCCATCGCTCAGATCCATTACGGCACTGAAGCTTTCTTT
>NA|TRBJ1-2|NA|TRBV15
CATSTEVPGYTF
TGTGCCACCAGCACCGAGGTTCCTGGCTACACCTTC
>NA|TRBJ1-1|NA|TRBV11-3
CASSQWGGLNTEAFF
TGTGCCAGCAGCCAATGGGGGGGATTGAACACTGAAGCTTTCTTT
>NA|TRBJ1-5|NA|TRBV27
CASREVTGNQPQHF
TGTGCCAGCAGAGAGGTCACGGGCAATCAGCCCCAGCATTTT
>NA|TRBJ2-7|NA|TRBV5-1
CASSLRGHEQYF
TGCGCCAGCAGCTTACGGGGGCACGAGCAGTACTTC
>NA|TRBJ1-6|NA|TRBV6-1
CASRHSSYNSPLHF
TGTGCCAGCAGGCACAGCTCCTATAATTCACCCCTCCACTTT
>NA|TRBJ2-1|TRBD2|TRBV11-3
CASRAGGSYNEQFF
TGTGCCAGCCGGGCGGGAGGTTCTTACAATGAGCAGTTCTTC
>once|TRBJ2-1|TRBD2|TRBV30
CAWSWGAGLNEQFF
TGTGCCTGGAGTTGGGGAGCGGGGTTGAATGAGCAGTTCTTC
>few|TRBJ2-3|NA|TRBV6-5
CASSYAWGADTQYF
TGTGCCAGCAGTTACGCTTGGGGAGCAGATACGCAGTATTTT
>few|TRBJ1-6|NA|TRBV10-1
CASSEEETSSPLHF
TGCGCCAGCAGTGAGGAGGAGACCTCTTCACCCCTCCACTTT
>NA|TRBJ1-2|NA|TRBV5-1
CASSPDPNYGYTF
TGCGCCAGCAGCCCGGACCCGAACTATGGCTACACCTTC
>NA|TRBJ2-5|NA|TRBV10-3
CAISVSYQQETQYF
TGTGCCATCAGTGTGAGCTATCAACAAGAGACCCAGTACTTC
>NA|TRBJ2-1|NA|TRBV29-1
CSLLGGAGIRSSYNEQFF
TGCAGCCTGTTGGGCGGGGCCGGGATAAGAAGCTCCTACAATGAGCAGTTCTTC
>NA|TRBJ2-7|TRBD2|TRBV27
CASSSPLRLANYEQYF
TGTGCCAGCAGTTCACCCCTCAGACTAGCAAACTACGAGCAGTACTTC
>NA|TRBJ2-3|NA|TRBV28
CASSSSAQGGKSATDTQYF
TGTGCCAGCAGTTCGTCCGCACAGGGAGGGAAAAGTGCCACAGATACGCAGTATTTT
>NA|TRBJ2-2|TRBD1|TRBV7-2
CASSLGGRGRNTGELFF
TGTGCCAGCAGCTTAGGGGGCAGGGGGAGGAACACCGGGGAGCTGTTTTTT
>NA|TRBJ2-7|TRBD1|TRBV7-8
CASSLAAFGTGGINEQYF
TGTGCCAGCAGCTTGGCGGCTTTTGGGACAGGGGGGATTAACGAGCAGTACTTC
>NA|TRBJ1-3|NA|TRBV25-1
CASSWGNTIYF
TGTGCCAGCAGTTGGGGAAACACCATATATTTT
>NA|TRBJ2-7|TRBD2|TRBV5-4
CASSWGTSGARSYEQYF
TGTGCCAGCAGCTGGGGGACTAGCGGGGCCCGATCCTACGAGCAGTACTTC
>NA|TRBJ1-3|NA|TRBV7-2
CASSPRLKGTGNTIYF
TGTGCCAGCAGCCCCCGACTTAAGGGGACTGGAAACACCATATATTTT
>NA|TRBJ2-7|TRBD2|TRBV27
CASRPQGLAGGYEQYF
TGTGCCAGCAGGCCCCAGGGACTAGCGGGAGGTTACGAGCAGTACTTC
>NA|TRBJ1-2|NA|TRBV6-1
CASMRGYGYTF
TGTGCCAGCATGCGGGGATATGGCTACACCTTC
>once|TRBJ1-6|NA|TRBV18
CASSPVSGSYNSPLHF
TGTGCCAGCTCACCAGTTAGCGGGTCCTATAATTCACCCCTCCACTTT
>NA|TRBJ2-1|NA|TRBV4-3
CASSRGLYNEQFF
TGCGCCAGCAGCCGGGGGCTCTACAATGAGCAGTTCTTC
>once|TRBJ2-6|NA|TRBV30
CAWSVRVPGLAANVLTF
TGTGCCTGGAGTGTAAGGGTGCCCGGGTTAGCGGCCAACGTCCTGACTTTC
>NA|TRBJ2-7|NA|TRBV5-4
CASSGPLLEQYF
TGTGCCAGCAGCGGGCCTCTTCTTGAGCAGTACTTC
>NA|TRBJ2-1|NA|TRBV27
CASRSGVGPYNEQFF
TGTGCCAGCAGGTCAGGGGTGGGACCCTACAATGAGCAGTTCTTC
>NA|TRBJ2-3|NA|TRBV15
CATSRDRAADTQYF
TGTGCCACCAGCAGAGATAGGGCGGCAGATACGCAGTATTTT
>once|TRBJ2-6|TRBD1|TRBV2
CASSEPRGQGSSGANVLTF
TGTGCCAGCAGTGAACCCCGGGGACAGGGGAGCTCTGGGGCCAACGTCCTGACTTTC
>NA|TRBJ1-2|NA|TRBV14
CASSPPWGVGYGYTF
TGTGCCAGCAGCCCACCCTGGGGGGTTGGATATGGCTACACCTTC
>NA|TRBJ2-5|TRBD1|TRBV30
CAWSGGTGGQETQYF
TGTGCCTGGAGTGGTGGGACAGGGGGGCAAGAGACCCAGTACTTC
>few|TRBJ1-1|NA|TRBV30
CAWSPRSNTEAFF
TGTGCCTGGAGTCCCCGTTCGAACACTGAAGCTTTCTTT
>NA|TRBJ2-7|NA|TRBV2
CASSEWGHETYEQYF
TGTGCCAGCAGTGAATGGGGACACGAAACCTACGAGCAGTACTTC
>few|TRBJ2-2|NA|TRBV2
CASSSFTGELFF
TGTGCCAGCAGTAGTTTCACCGGGGAGCTGTTTTTT